A single T cell receptor (beta chain) is shown here with its context. Compared with germline, one end of the junction differs, possibly owing to a read error. Germline CDR1 SGHAT, CDR2 FQNNGV. This CDR3 spans 13 amino acids. Source study methods: Estimates of nucleated cell counts were drawn from the amplification of reference gene primers. Sequencing was performed with immunoSEQ multiplex PCR; in TCRdb, only in-frame clones are kept and a portion is missing. The V and J calls and clone size are taken from that table; D and trimming were inferred from the DNA. This table has some 240,000 clones, about 83% appearing once. The sample comes from a study of blood T cell repertoires in COVID-19. Study overall: Samples representing acute and convalescent COVID-19 were sourced from the United States, Italy and Spain. Sources were T cells, B-cell-depleted T cells, or PBMCs; the material itself was cDNA or gDNA.

The sequencing input was peripheral blood. This receptor was obtained from a woman aged 40 to 55 who had recovered from COVID-19. The chain has TRBV11-2 and TRBJ1-6; weak D call: TRBD1 (6 bases). As DNA, the CDR3 is TGTGCCAGCAGTTTTATCGGGCAGGGGAACCTCTACTTT. Translated, it gives CASSFIGQGNLYF.